Following are 30 T cell receptor beta chains from one sample sequenced in a study of shared clonotypes between healthy human individuals. Profiled with immunoSEQ multiplex PCR; TCRdb holds only in-frame clones, not every one. Of some 1.5 million clones listed, around 98% are singletons. Sequencing input: naive CD4+ T cells sorted from blood. Indicated subset: CD45RA+ positively selected. Receptors originate from a man aged 25 to 40 in good health.

The chain uses TRBV7-2 and TRBJ2-3, with 7 bases that match TRBD1. J was trimmed by 1 base and V by 3 bases; bases with no gene match: 4. Germline-derived CDR1 and CDR2 are SGHTA and FQGNSA. The CDR3 contains 15 residues. The CDR3 protein is CASSFGQERTDTQYF. The CDR3 coding sequence is TGTGCCAGCAGCTTTGGACAGGAACGCACAGATACGCAGTATTTT.

The chain is built from TRBV5-3 and TRBJ2-1; the match to TRBD2 covers 13 bases. TRBV5-3 is sorted into the ORF group, with uncertain function. This CDR3 has 21 amino acids. Trimming cost V 0 bases and J 5 bases; bases outside gene matches: 17. This CDR3 is CARSLADWTSGSSHANNEQFF. As DNA, the CDR3 is TGTGCCAGAAGCTTGGCAGATTGGACTAGCGGGAGTTCCCACGCCAACAATGAGCAGTTCTTC.

J is TRBJ2-2 and V is TRBV28, with D unresolved. Trimming cost V 10 bases and J 2 bases, with 11 bases left between them. The germline gives CDR1 MDHEN, CDR2 SYDVKM. The CDR3 runs to 13 residues. CDR3 coding DNA: TGTGCCACCTCCCCGGGTAACACCGGGGAGCTGTTTTTT. This codes for CATSPGNTGELFF. The entire variable domain, with the rest obtained from reference TRBV28 and TRBJ2-2, is as follows: DVKVTQSSRYLVKRTGEKVFLECVQDMDHENMFWYRQDPGLGLRLIYFSYDVKMKEKGDIPEGYSVSREKKERFSLILESASTNQTSMYLCATSPGNTGELFFGEGSRLTVL.

The V and J genes are TRBV20-1 and TRBJ1-2; D perhaps matches TRBD1 (6 bases). Germline CDR1 and CDR2: DFQATT and SNEGSKA (reference sequence). Trimming cost V 6 bases and J 2 bases, with 7 bases left between them. CDR3 size: 11 residues. The CDR3 sequence: CSAGQNYGYTF. In DNA, the CDR3 is TGCAGTGCCGGACAGAACTATGGCTACACCTTC.

The rearrangement links TRBV9 to TRBJ1-4; tentatively, D is TRBD1 (5 bases). The CDR3 is 13 amino acids. In germline, CDR1 is SGDLS, CDR2 YYNGEE. V gave up 8 bases and J gave up 8 bases, with 16 bases separating them. The CDR3 loop reads CAREGRENEKLFF. CDR3 nucleotide sequence: TGTGCCAGGGAGGGCAGGGAGAACGAAAAACTGTTTTTT. The full variable domain, completed using reference TRBV9 and TRBJ1-4, is DSGVTQTPKHLITATGQRVTLRCSPRSGDLSVYWYQQSLDQGLQFLIQYYNGEERAKGNILERFSAQQFPDLHSELNLSSLELGDSALYFCAREGRENEKLFFGSGTQLSVL.

This chain uses TRBV29-1 with TRBJ2-3; D is uncertain. With 7 bases removed from V and 4 bases from J, the gap between germline ends came to 9 bases. This CDR3 spans 11 amino acids. Germline lookup yields CDR1 SQVTM and CDR2 ANQGSEA. CDR3: CSGGSADTQYF. The CDR3 DNA reads TGCAGCGGTGGCTCGGCAGATACGCAGTATTTT.

The chain has TRBV14 and TRBJ1-2; D not certain. Per germline, CDR1 SGHDN and CDR2 FVKESK. V was shortened by 0 bases and J by 2 bases, with 4 bases between the two germline ends. The length of the CDR3 is 13 residues. CDR3 amino acids: CASSQERNYGYTF. CDR3 coding DNA: TGTGCCAGCAGCCAAGAAAGGAACTATGGCTACACCTTC.

The chain is built from TRBV5-1 and TRBJ2-3; 7 nucleotides align to TRBD2. Germline V gene data show CDR1 as SGHRS and CDR2 as YFSETQ. V lost 1 base and J lost 1; bases outside the gene matches: 3. CDR3 length: 15 residues. The CDR3, as DNA: TGCGCCAGCAGCTTGCGTACTAGCGGCACAGATACGCAGTATTTT. This encodes CASSLRTSGTDTQYF. Variable domain in full (rest from reference TRBV5-1 and TRBJ2-3): KAGVTQTPRYLIKTRGQQVTLSCSPISGHRSVSWYQQTPGQGLQFLFEYFSETQRNKGNFPGRFSGRQFSNSRSEMNVSTLELGDSALYLCASSLRTSGTDTQYFGPGTRLTVL.

CDR3 loop: CASRPGAAYGYTF. The CDR3 DNA follows: TGTGCCAGTCGTCCAGGGGCCGCTTATGGCTACACCTTC. The chain links TRBV28 to TRBJ1-2; the D gene is possibly TRBD1 (6 bases). Germline V gene data show CDR1 as MDHEN and CDR2 as SYDVKM. V was shortened by 9 bases and J by 5 bases, with 16 bases between the two germline ends. CDR3 length equals 13 residues.

The chain is built from TRBV6-1 and TRBJ1-2; D is ambiguous. Per the germline V gene, CDR1 is MNHNS and CDR2 is SASEGT. The CDR3 has 15 amino acids. Between the trimmed V and J ends, which lost 6 bases and 2 bases, there was a span of 16 bases. In nucleotides, the CDR3 is TGTGCCAGCAGCGATCCCCGGCTAGGGAACTATGGCTACACCTTC. It encodes CASSDPRLGNYGYTF.

This rearrangement joins TRBV5-6 to TRBJ2-7; a possible D gene is TRBD2 (6 bases). The CDR3 loop spans 13 amino acids. Germline CDR1 reads SGHDT; CDR2 reads YYEEEE. V lost 0 bases and J 7 bases, leaving 11 bases between the germline ends. The CDR3 DNA follows: TGTGCCAGCAGCTTGGAGAGGGCGGGGGAGCAGTACTTC. This codes for CASSLERAGEQYF.

V and J are TRBV18 and TRBJ2-2; 9 bases agree with TRBD2. Germline CDR1 KGHSH, CDR2 LQKENI. The CDR3 contains 17 residues. J was trimmed by 0 bases and V by 3 bases; bases with no gene match: 5. The CDR3 loop is CASSPLAGNANTGELFF. The CDR3 coding sequence is TGTGCCAGCTCACCCCTAGCGGGAAACGCGAACACCGGGGAGCTGTTTTTT.

The chain has TRBV9 and TRBJ2-3; either TRBD1 or TRBD2 may fit D (5 bases each). V gave up 0 bases and J gave up 5 bases, with 16 bases separating them. Germline-derived CDR1 and CDR2 are SGDLS and YYNGEE. The length of the CDR3 is 16 residues. This CDR3 is CASSVDPGPTLDTQYF. In DNA form, the CDR3 reads TGTGCCAGCAGCGTAGATCCGGGACCCACTCTAGATACGCAGTATTTT.

This rearrangement joins TRBV6-5 to TRBJ2-7, with 10 bases lining up with TRBD1. This CDR3 has 15 residues. CDR1 and CDR2 from the germline V gene are MNHEY and SVGAGI. J lost 2 bases, V lost 4 bases, and 5 bases had no gene match. The CDR3 bases are TGTGCCAGCAGTTCCTGGGACAGGGGAACCTACGAGCAGTACTTC. It encodes CASSSWDRGTYEQYF.

V and J are TRBV5-6 and TRBJ1-1, with D unresolved. Germline lookup yields CDR1 SGHDT and CDR2 YYEEEE. Trimming pared 1 base from V and 0 bases from J, leaving 4 bases between. The CDR3 covers 13 residues. The CDR3 protein is CASSLYVNTEAFF. CDR3 in DNA: TGTGCCAGCAGCTTGTACGTGAACACTGAAGCTTTCTTT.

The chain couples TRBV28 to TRBJ1-5, with 7 bases aligning to TRBD1. The CDR3 length is 17 residues. The trim removed 2 bases at V and 0 bases at J, leaving 7 bases unmatched. Germline V gene data show CDR1 as MDHEN and CDR2 as SYDVKM. The CDR3 reads CASSLVDRRYSNQPQHF. In nucleotides, the CDR3 is TGTGCCAGCAGTTTAGTGGACAGGCGATATAGCAATCAGCCCCAGCATTTT.

V and J are TRBV5-1 and TRBJ2-6; perhaps TRBD2 as D (5 bases). Germline CDR1 and CDR2: SGHRS and YFSETQ. The CDR3 is 16 residues long. Trimming shortened V by 0 bases and J by 0 bases, and 7 bases separated the two germline ends. The CDR3 spells CASSLAGNSGANVLTF. DNA for the CDR3: TGCGCCAGCAGCTTGGCCGGGAACTCTGGGGCCAACGTCCTGACTTTC.

The CDR3 DNA follows: TGTGCCGGGGACAGGCCCTACGAGCAGTACTTC. It translates to CAGDRPYEQYF. The rearrangement uses TRBV9 and TRBJ2-7; TRBD1 matches 8 bases. V trimming: 10 bases; J trimming: 2 bases; junction bases outside the gene matches: 2. Germline lookup yields CDR1 SGDLS and CDR2 YYNGEE. The length of the CDR3 is 11 residues.

The chain links TRBV6-1 to TRBJ1-5, with TRBD1 identical over 7 bases. Germline CDR1 MNHNS, CDR2 SASEGT. The length of the CDR3 is 18 residues. V shed 1 base and J 1 base; nucleotides not matched to a gene: 10. CDR3 DNA sequence: TGTGCCAGCAGTGAAGTAAGGAAGGGACAGCCCAGCAATCAGCCCCAGCATTTT. This codes for CASSEVRKGQPSNQPQHF.

DNA for the CDR3: TGTGCCAGTAGTATAGCCCAGGGGACCTACGAGCAGTACTTC. Its translation: CASSIAQGTYEQYF. The rearrangement links TRBV19 to TRBJ2-7; D is perhaps TRBD1 (6 bases). V was pared by 1 base and J by 2 bases, with 9 bases between. The length of the CDR3 is 14 residues. Germline CDR1 is LNHDA and CDR2 is SQIVND (reference sequence).

The rearrangement uses TRBV11-2 and TRBJ1-5; tentatively, D is TRBD1 (5 bases). The CDR3 sequence is 16 residues long. Germline assignment: CDR1 SGHAT and CDR2 FQNNGV. With 1 base removed from V and 2 bases from J, the gap between germline ends came to 12 bases. The CDR3 spells CASSLGTGLRNQPQHF. In nucleotides, the CDR3 is TGTGCCAGCAGCTTAGGGACGGGGCTCCGCAATCAGCCCCAGCATTTT.

The J gene is TRBJ2-7, the V gene TRBV5-1, with 11 nucleotides matching TRBD2. The CDR3 sequence is 16 residues long. Germline trimming cut 3 bases from V and 7 bases from J; bases unmatched to any gene: 12. Germline V gene data show CDR1 as SGHRS and CDR2 as YFSETQ. The CDR3 region has the DNA TGCGCCAGCAGCTCTACGGTAGCGGGAGGGCCGAGGGAGCAGTACTTC. Protein product: CASSSTVAGGPREQYF.

This chain uses TRBV18 with TRBJ2-7; the D is unclear. Per the germline V gene, CDR1 is KGHSH and CDR2 is LQKENI. Trimming left V 4 bases short and J 5 bases short, with 12 bases between. The CDR3 contains 13 residues. The CDR3 protein is CASSRGFGNEQYF. CDR3 DNA: TGTGCCAGCTCACGAGGTTTTGGAAACGAGCAGTACTTC. The whole variable domain, filled in from reference TRBV18 and TRBJ2-7, reads NAGVMQNPRHLVRRRGQEARLRCSPMKGHSHVYWYRQLPEEGLKFMVYLQKENIIDESGMPKERFSAEFPKEGPSILRIQQVVRGDSAAYFCASSRGFGNEQYFGPGTRLTVT.

Points on this clone: The junction departs from germline at one end; a sequencing error may be responsible. This rearrangement joins TRBV7-6 to TRBJ2-3; 10 positions match TRBD2. Germline CDR1 and CDR2: SGHVS and FNYEAQ. CDR3 length: 14 residues. The CDR3 nucleotides read TGTGCCAGCAGCCTAGCGGGAGAGGCAGATACGCAGTATTTT. This translates into CASSLAGEADTQYF.

The chain has TRBV5-6 and TRBJ2-3, with no clear D. Germline V gene sequence: CDR1 SGHDT, CDR2 YYEEEE. The CDR3 runs 13 residues. V was clipped by 5 bases and J by 1 base, with 8 bases between them. The CDR3 DNA follows: TGTGCCAGCAGGCCCCAGGGCACAGATACGCAGTATTTT. Protein product: CASRPQGTDTQYF.

This chain links TRBV27 with TRBJ1-1; no clear D gene. Per germline, CDR1 MNHEY and CDR2 SMNVEV (reference sequence). The CDR3 is 14 amino acids. Trimming removed 4 bases at V and 0 bases at J, with 9 bases between. The CDR3, as DNA: TGTGCCAGCAGTTCTCCTCCCGTGAACACTGAAGCTTTCTTT. Translated: CASSSPPVNTEAFF.

V and J are TRBV4-3 and TRBJ2-3; D not certain. The CDR3 loop spans 16 amino acids. From germline, CDR1 is LGHNA and CDR2 YSLEER. Trimming took off 0 bases at V and 2 bases at J, with 12 bases between the two ends. This chain's CDR3 is CASSQEPGPYTDTQYF. CDR3 DNA: TGCGCCAGCAGCCAAGAACCAGGACCCTACACAGATACGCAGTATTTT.

The J gene is TRBJ2-7, the V gene TRBV9, with 8 bases fitting TRBD2. The length of the CDR3 is 14 residues. Trimming cost V 2 bases and J 2 bases; bases outside gene matches: 3. Per the germline V gene, CDR1 is SGDLS and CDR2 is YYNGEE. CDR3 loop: CASSVTSDPYEQYF. The CDR3 bases are TGTGCCAGCAGCGTGACTAGCGACCCCTACGAGCAGTACTTC.

This clone was seen a single time. CDR3 sequence (DNA): TGTGCCAGCAGCGCCGGGACAGCCTACGAGCAGTACTTC. Its protein product is CASSAGTAYEQYF. The chain recombines TRBV7-9 with TRBJ2-7, with TRBD1 identical over 7 bases. Germline CDR1 and CDR2: SEHNR and FQNEAQ (reference sequence). The junction had 3 bases not matched to a gene; V was cut back by 5 bases and J by 2 bases. The CDR3 totals 13 residues.

This chain joins TRBV28 and TRBJ2-7; D is perhaps TRBD1 (6 bases). The CDR3 is 14 residues long. Trimming took off 8 bases at V and 0 bases at J, with 14 bases between the two ends. The germline V gene encodes CDR1 MDHEN and CDR2 SYDVKM. The CDR3 here is CASRHRQASYEQYF. The CDR3 bases are TGTGCCAGCCGTCACAGACAGGCCTCCTACGAGCAGTACTTC.